This T cell receptor beta chain derives from a study of beta chain features in type 1 diabetes. This clone was found a few times. Isolated RNA was reverse transcribed in full, so expressed TCRB transcripts were sequenced. Sequencing used immunoSEQ multiplex PCR; TCRdb keeps in-frame clones, though not all of them. The sample records 350,000 to 450,000 clones, roughly 15% being singletons. Trimming took 5 bases from V and 5 from J; bases not matched to a gene: 7. This CDR3 is 13 amino acids long. Germline assignment: CDR1 GTSNPN and CDR2 SVGIG (reference sequence). The chain uses TRBV30 and TRBJ1-1, with 8 bases that match TRBD1. The sample taken for sequencing was naive CD4+ T cells from blood. The sequence was obtained from a woman aged 18-29 years in good health. CDR3 bases: TGTGCCTGGGGTAAGACAGGGGCTACTGAAGCTTTCTTT. As protein: CAWGKTGATEAFF.